Below, 2 T cell receptor beta chains from the same sample are listed, as sequenced in a study of T cells in Graves' hyperthyroidism and ophthalmopathy (dated by TCRdb to the late 2010s). Library preparation was by multiplex PCR. Sequencing used an Illumina HiSeq 2000. Amplification of TCR beta CDR3 regions was carried out from RNA transcripts. A first-round RT-PCR of the TCR CDR3 used the HTBI primer set with the Qiagen OneStep RT-PCR kit. In TCRdb, the public reads were trimmed at Q25 with fastp and aligned with MiXCR, with productive beta chains retained. Rows with a matching CDR3 protein are joined into one entry that keeps the most common DNA and genes. Across this sample there are about 100,000 distinct CDR3 sequences, with 16% seen only once. About 45% of the sample lies in the top ten. The material sequenced was blood. The receptors were sampled from a woman aged 45-60 years with Graves' hyperthyroidism.

In this sample, this clonotype turned up a few times. The gene calls are TRBV19 and TRBJ1-5, with D unclear. Trimming cost V 8 bases and J 2 bases, with 7 bases left between them. Looked up from germline, CDR1 is LNHDA and CDR2 is SQIVND (reference sequence). This CDR3 contains 12 residues. CDR3 in amino acids: CASRGGNQPQHF. The CDR3 DNA reads TGTGCCAGTCGGGGTGGCAATCAGCCCCAGCATTTT.

This clonotype was seen many times. The chain employs TRBV28 and TRBJ2-5, with 7 positions matching TRBD2. The J segment lost 0 bases and the V segment lost 3 bases, leaving 4 bases of the junction unmatched. There are 15 residues in the CDR3. The V gene's germline CDR1 is MDHEN and CDR2 SYDVKM. CDR3 DNA sequence: TGTGCCAGCAGTTTTAGTAGCGGGTACCAAGAGACCCAGTACTTC. The encoded protein is CASSFSSGYQETQYF.